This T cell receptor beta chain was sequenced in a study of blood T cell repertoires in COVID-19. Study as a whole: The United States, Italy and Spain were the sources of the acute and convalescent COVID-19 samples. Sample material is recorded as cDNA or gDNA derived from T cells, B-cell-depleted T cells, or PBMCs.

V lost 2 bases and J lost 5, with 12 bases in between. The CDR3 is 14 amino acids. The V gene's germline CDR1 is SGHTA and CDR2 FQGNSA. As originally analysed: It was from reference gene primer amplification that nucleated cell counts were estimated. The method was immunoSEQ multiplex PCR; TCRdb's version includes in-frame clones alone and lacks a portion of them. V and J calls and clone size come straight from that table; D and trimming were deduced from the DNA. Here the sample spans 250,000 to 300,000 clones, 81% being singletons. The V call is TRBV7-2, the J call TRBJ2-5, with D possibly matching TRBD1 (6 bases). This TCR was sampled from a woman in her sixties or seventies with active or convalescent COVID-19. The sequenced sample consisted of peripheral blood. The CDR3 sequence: CASSLQAGVETQYF. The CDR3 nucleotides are TGTGCCAGCAGCTTACAAGCAGGGGTGGAGACCCAGTACTTC.